The 24 T cell receptor beta chains below all came from one sample that was sequenced in a study of T cell responses to AZD1222 COVID-19 vaccine. Method: immunoSEQ multiplex PCR; TCRdb's copy keeps in-frame clones and lacks some. The sample lists 70,000 or so clones; around four fifths were seen once. The sample in question was peripheral blood, obtained 28 days after the second AZD1222 dose. These TCRs come from an adult who received the AZD1222 COVID-19 vaccine.

A single count supports this clone. The J gene is TRBJ1-1, the V gene TRBV6-5, with a tentative D call TRBD1 (6 bases). The CDR3 spans 14 residues. From germline, CDR1 is MNHEY and CDR2 SVGAGI. The ends were cut back, 4 bases at V and 4 bases at J, with 13 bases in the middle. CDR3 in amino acids: CASSLNRVGTEAFF. The CDR3 region has the DNA TGTGCCAGCAGTTTAAACAGGGTAGGCACTGAAGCTTTCTTT.

The table lists this clone with a count of one. This chain joins TRBV18 and TRBJ2-6; 11 bases are shared with TRBD1. The germline V gene encodes CDR1 KGHSH and CDR2 LQKENI. V was pared by 2 bases and J by 1 base, with 10 bases of the junction left unmatched. This CDR3 contains 20 residues. CDR3 DNA sequence: TGTGCCAGCTCACCAGCCCCAATGGGACAGGGGGGTTCTGGGGCCAACGTCCTGACTTTC. This encodes CASSPAPMGQGGSGANVLTF.

The J gene is TRBJ2-1, the V gene TRBV5-6, with D possibly being TRBD2 (5 bases). This CDR3 spans 17 amino acids. The ends were cut back, 4 bases at V and 4 bases at J, with 21 bases in the middle. Germline V gene sequence: CDR1 SGHDT, CDR2 YYEEEE. As DNA, the CDR3 is TGTGCCAGCAGCCCCACTAGAGTACGGGGAACTTACAATGAGCAGTTCTTC. This gives the protein CASSPTRVRGTYNEQFF.

The chain recombines TRBV10-2 with TRBJ2-2, with TRBD1 identical over 8 bases. V lost 8 bases and J lost 2; bases outside the gene matches: 4. The length of the CDR3 is 14 residues. Germline lookup yields CDR1 WSHSY and CDR2 SAAADI. CDR3 sequence: CASRQGHNTGELFF. CDR3 coding DNA: TGCGCCAGCCGACAGGGGCATAACACCGGGGAGCTGTTTTTT.

The chain joins TRBV7-9 to TRBJ1-6; maybe TRBD1 (6 bases). The CDR3 runs 14 residues. Looked up from germline, CDR1 is SEHNR and CDR2 is FQNEAQ (reference sequence). Trimming pared 3 bases from V and 9 bases from J, leaving 12 bases between. CDR3 in amino acids: CASSFEGGASPLHF. The CDR3 DNA is TGTGCCAGCAGCTTCGAGGGGGGAGCTTCACCCCTCCACTTT.

The chain links TRBV19 to TRBJ1-5, with D possibly being TRBD1 (5 bases). Germline V CDR1 and CDR2: LNHDA, SQIVND (reference sequence). Trimming cost V 3 bases and J 5 bases, with 8 bases left between them. The CDR3 spans 13 residues. This chain's CDR3 is CASSMTVDQPQHF. The CDR3 DNA is TGTGCCAGTAGTATGACAGTGGATCAGCCCCAGCATTTT.

V and J are TRBV18 and TRBJ2-5; D not certain. There are 13 residues in the CDR3. V was shortened by 1 base and J by 5 bases, with 8 bases between the two germline ends. Germline V gene lookup returns CDR1 KGHSH and CDR2 LQKENI. Here the CDR3 reads CASSPRGGETQYF. As DNA, the CDR3 is TGTGCCAGCTCACCACGAGGTGGTGAGACCCAGTACTTC.

This chain links TRBV11-2 with TRBJ1-4, with 8 bases that match TRBD1. Germline V gene lookup returns CDR1 SGHAT and CDR2 FQNNGV. The length of the CDR3 is 15 residues. With V trimmed by 3 bases and J by 8 bases, 8 bases remained unmatched. The CDR3 is CASSFYRGKEEKLFF. The CDR3 nucleotides are TGTGCCAGCAGCTTTTACAGGGGGAAGGAAGAAAAACTGTTTTTT.

The chain recombines TRBV4-1 with TRBJ1-1; weak D call: TRBD1 (5 bases). This CDR3 region has 18 residues. Germline lookup yields CDR1 MGHRA and CDR2 YSYEKL. Trimming removed 0 bases at V and 6 bases at J, with 23 bases between. The CDR3, as DNA: TGCGCCAGCAGCCAAGATGCCCTCACGGCCACGTCGGGACCTGAAGCTTTCTTT. Translated, it gives CASSQDALTATSGPEAFF.

This clone was seen once. The gene calls are TRBV19 and TRBJ1-1, with D possibly TRBD1 on 5 matching bases. The CDR3 loop spans 16 amino acids. V lost 5 bases and J lost 0, with 16 bases in between. Germline loops: CDR1 LNHDA, CDR2 SQIVND (reference sequence). The CDR3: CASSLPPGRLNTEAFF. The CDR3 DNA reads as TGTGCCAGTAGTCTCCCACCGGGACGTCTGAACACTGAAGCTTTCTTT.

V is TRBV12-3 or TRBV12-4 and J is TRBJ2-1; D perhaps matches TRBD2 (6 bases). V was trimmed by 7 bases and J by 9 bases, leaving 16 bases between them. CDR3 length equals 13 residues. The CDR3 DNA reads TGTGCCAGCACCTACAGACTAGTCCTTGAGCAGTTCTTC. Its translation is CASTYRLVLEQFF.

The genes are TRBV21-1 and TRBJ1-1. TRBV21-1 is described as a pseudogene. The length of the CDR3 is 13 residues. The chain's CDR3 is CASSSWTSPEAFF. DNA of the CDR3: TGTGCCAGCAGCTCCTGGACGTCCCCTGAAGCTTTCTTT.

This sequence joins TRBV10-3 and TRBJ1-1; no clear D gene. V was pared by 2 bases and J by 4 bases, with 11 bases between. The CDR3 extends over 14 amino acids. Looked up from germline, CDR1 is ENHRY and CDR2 is SYGVKD. Written as DNA, the CDR3 is TGTGCCATCAGTGAGACAGTGGGCCTCACTGAAGCTTTCTTT. Amino acid sequence: CAISETVGLTEAFF.

This rearrangement joins TRBV12-3 or TRBV12-4 to TRBJ1-1; D unresolved. This CDR3 contains 11 residues. Trimming pared 2 bases from V and 5 bases from J, leaving 3 bases between. The CDR3 nucleotides read TGTGCCAGCAGTTTAAGGACTGAAGCTTTCTTT. Amino acids: CASSLRTEAFF.

This chain uses TRBV5-1 with TRBJ1-2; 8 bases map to TRBD1. The CDR3 is 18 residues long. Germline V gene sequence: CDR1 SGHRS, CDR2 YFSETQ. With V trimmed by 0 bases and J by 6 bases, 16 bases remained unmatched. This chain's CDR3 is CASSLDGQGKGGMHGYTF. As DNA, the CDR3 is TGCGCCAGCAGCTTGGATGGACAGGGAAAGGGTGGGATGCATGGCTACACCTTC.

This chain connects TRBV29-1 to TRBJ1-1; weak D call: TRBD1 (5 bases). Deletions cut 6 bases from V and 6 bases from J, with 8 bases between. CDR1 and CDR2 from the germline V gene are SQVTM and ANQGSEA. The CDR3 has 10 residues. The CDR3 region has the DNA TGCAGCGTCGGACAACCTGAAGCTTTCTTT. It is translated as CSVGQPEAFF.

The chain carries TRBV3-1 (or the pseudogene TRBV3-2) and TRBJ1-2, with D possibly TRBD1 on 5 matching bases. The germline CDR1 and CDR2 sequences are LGHDT and YNNKEL (reference sequence). This CDR3 spans 14 amino acids. The V gene lost 0 bases and the J gene lost 5 bases, with 10 bases spanning the gap. CDR3 DNA: TGTGCCAGCAGCCAAGATTGGGGGTTATATGGCTACACCTTC. Encoded protein: CASSQDWGLYGYTF.

The chain has TRBV10-3 and TRBJ2-1; D might be TRBD1 (5 bases). V was pared by 0 bases and J by 6 bases, with 18 bases between. The germline V gene encodes CDR1 ENHRY and CDR2 SYGVKD. The CDR3 runs 17 residues. Here the CDR3 reads CAISESSQGIFFNEQFF. CDR3 coding DNA: TGTGCCATCAGTGAGTCTAGTCAGGGTATTTTTTTCAATGAGCAGTTCTTC.

V and J are TRBV2 and TRBJ2-3; TRBD2 matches 10 bases. Germline values: CDR1 SNHLY, CDR2 FYNNEI. The V and J ends lost 10 bases and 6 bases, in that order; junction bases with no gene match: 7. The CDR3 totals 13 residues. The CDR3 DNA reads as TGTGCCATGCAGCGGGGGGGGCCCGATACGCAGTATTTT. This translates into CAMQRGGPDTQYF.

For the CDR3, the DNA is TGCGCCAGCACCCGGGACAGGAGCTCCTATAATTCACCCCTCCACTTT. Translating gives CASTRDRSSYNSPLHF. The rearrangement joins TRBV5-1 to TRBJ1-6; 8 bases agree with TRBD1. Looked up from germline, CDR1 is SGHRS and CDR2 is YFSETQ. The length of the CDR3 is 16 residues. The V segment lost 6 bases and the J segment 0 bases; nucleotides outside the gene matches: 5.

The rearrangement uses TRBV7-2 and TRBJ2-5, with TRBD2 identical over 10 bases. V shed 1 base, J shed 6 bases, and the junction held 11 bases outside the gene matches. CDR3 size: 17 residues. Germline V gene data show CDR1 as SGHTA and CDR2 as FQGNSA. The CDR3, as DNA: TGTGCCAGCAGCTTAGTGGGGCTAGCGGGGGATTTAAAGACCCAGTACTTC. The encoded protein is CASSLVGLAGDLKTQYF.

V usage is TRBV9 and J usage is TRBJ1-1; D may be TRBD1 (6 bases). The CDR3 is 15 amino acids. Trimming pared 2 bases from V and 3 bases from J, leaving 14 bases between. CDR1 is SGDLS and CDR2 is YYNGEE in the germline V gene. The CDR3 DNA is TGTGCCAGCAGCGTGGGACACCGAGGGTACACTGAAGCTTTCTTT. Translated, it gives CASSVGHRGYTEAFF. The full variable domain, in which reference TRBV9 and TRBJ1-1 provide the parts outside the CDR3, is DSGVTQTPKHLITATGQRVTLRCSPRSGDLSVYWYQQSLDQGLQFLIQYYNGEERAKGNILERFSAQQFPDLHSELNLSSLELGDSALYFCASSVGHRGYTEAFFGQGTRLTVV.

V is TRBV19 and J is TRBJ2-7; possibly TRBD1 for D (7 bases). The length of the CDR3 is 15 residues. In germline, CDR1 is LNHDA, CDR2 SQIVND (reference sequence). The ends were cut back, 3 bases at V and 3 bases at J, with 15 bases in the middle. The CDR3 sequence is CASSIGFQGGYEQYF. The CDR3 DNA reads TGTGCCAGTAGTATCGGGTTCCAGGGGGGCTACGAGCAGTACTTC.

This chain joins TRBV5-1 and TRBJ2-1, with 8 bases aligning to TRBD2. J lost 0 bases, V lost 0 bases, and 11 bases had no gene match. The CDR3 consists of 19 residues. From germline, CDR1 is SGHRS and CDR2 YFSETQ. The CDR3 bases are TGCGCCAGCAGCTTGGCCCCTAGCGGGCTAATAAGCTCCTACAATGAGCAGTTCTTC. Translating it yields CASSLAPSGLISSYNEQFF. The full variable domain, in which reference TRBV5-1 and TRBJ2-1 provide the parts outside the CDR3, is KAGVTQTPRYLIKTRGQQVTLSCSPISGHRSVSWYQQTPGQGLQFLFEYFSETQRNKGNFPGRFSGRQFSNSRSEMNVSTLELGDSALYLCASSLAPSGLISSYNEQFFGPGTRLTVL.